This T cell receptor (beta chain) originates from a study of T cell repertoires in cytomegalovirus infection. V lost 7 bases and J lost 5; bases outside the gene matches: 14. This CDR3 spans 15 amino acids. Germline V gene data show CDR1 as SGHAT and CDR2 as FQNNGV. TCRdb processed the reads anew with MiXCR; each CDR3 protein has one entry. This sample has roughly 500,000 distinct CDR3 sequences, with approximately 16% found just once. The source material was CD8+ T cells from PBMCs. The V call is TRBV11-2, the J call TRBJ2-7, with 7 bases that match TRBD1. The origin of this receptor is a human donor in good health (CMV status not recorded). Some clones in this sample may be carry-over from other donors' samples. CDR3 nucleotide sequence: TGTGCCAGCAACCAAGGGGACAGATTAAGGGACGAGCAGTACTTC. It translates to CASNQGDRLRDEQYF.